These 4 T cell receptor beta chains were all obtained from the same sample, sequenced in a study of CD4 T cells in relation to SARS-CoV-2 and coronaviruses (dated by TCRdb to 2020 to 2023). Library preparation employed the immunoSEQ multiplex PCR assay. TCRdb limited this immuneACCESS table to in-frame rearrangements with V and J called. A share of clones is missing; checked studies link under half to unresolved V genes, and the rest is unexplained. Here the sample has over 25,000 clones; about 81% occur a single time. The ten top clones hold 10% to 15% of the sample. No antigen is known for these receptors. CD4+ T cells from unexposed donors were collected before the COVID-19 pandemic (2011-2018). Following 10 days of culture, the EasySep CD4+ T cell isolation kit was used to isolate CD4+ T cells. The sequenced material came from CD4+ T cells from PBMCs, cultured in vitro. These TCRs come from a human donor in good health.

V and J are TRBV2 and TRBJ2-2, with D possibly being TRBD1 (6 bases). In germline, CDR1 is SNHLY, CDR2 FYNNEI. The CDR3 spans 14 residues. Trimming stripped 6 bases from V and 5 bases from J, with 13 bases between. The CDR3 region is CASRLGARTGELFF. In DNA, the CDR3 is TGTGCCAGCAGATTGGGGGCGAGGACCGGGGAGCTGTTTTTT.

Only a few counts were recorded for this clone. This chain uses TRBV28 with TRBJ2-7, with TRBD2 matching 7 bases. J lost 2 bases, V lost 5 bases, and 6 bases had no gene match. Germline V gene lookup returns CDR1 MDHEN and CDR2 SYDVKM. This CDR3 has 14 amino acids. In nucleotides, the CDR3 is TGTGCCAGCAGTGCCGGGACTATTCCCTACGAGCAGTACTTC. This sequence encodes CASSAGTIPYEQYF.

The V gene is TRBV12-3 or TRBV12-4, the J gene TRBJ1-1; no clear D gene. The CDR3 contains 12 residues. The V and J ends lost 2 bases and 4 bases respectively, with 5 bases between them. CDR3 amino acids: CASSLSGTEAFF. The CDR3 DNA follows: TGTGCCAGCAGTTTATCGGGCACTGAAGCTTTCTTT.

The CDR3 DNA is TGTGCCAGCTCATCGACAGGGGGCCGGGGTGAAAAACTGTTTTTT. It encodes CASSSTGGRGEKLFF. This chain joins TRBV18 and TRBJ1-4; TRBD1 agrees at 10 bases. The germline V gene has CDR1 KGHSH and CDR2 LQKENI. V trimming: 5 bases; J trimming: 7 bases; junction bases outside the gene matches: 7. The CDR3 extends over 15 amino acids.